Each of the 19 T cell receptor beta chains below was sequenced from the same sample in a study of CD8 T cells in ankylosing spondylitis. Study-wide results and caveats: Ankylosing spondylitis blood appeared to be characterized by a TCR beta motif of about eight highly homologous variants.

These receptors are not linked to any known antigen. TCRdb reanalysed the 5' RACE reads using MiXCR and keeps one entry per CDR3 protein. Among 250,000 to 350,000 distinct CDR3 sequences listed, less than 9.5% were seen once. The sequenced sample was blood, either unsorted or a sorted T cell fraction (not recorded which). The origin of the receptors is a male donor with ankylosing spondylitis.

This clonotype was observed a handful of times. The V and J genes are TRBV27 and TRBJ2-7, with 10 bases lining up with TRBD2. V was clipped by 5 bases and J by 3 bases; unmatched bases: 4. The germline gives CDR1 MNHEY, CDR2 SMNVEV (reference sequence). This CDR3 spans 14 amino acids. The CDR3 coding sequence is TGTGCCAGCAGTCCGCTAGCGGGAGTCTACGAGCAGTACTTC. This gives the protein CASSPLAGVYEQYF.

Here the CDR3 reads CSAVKSSYNEQFF. The CDR3 DNA reads as TGCAGTGCCGTGAAGAGCTCCTACAATGAGCAGTTCTTC. This chain uses TRBV20-1 with TRBJ2-1; D gene unclear. The germline gives CDR1 DFQATT, CDR2 SNEGSKA (reference sequence). V lost 6 bases and J lost 0, with 9 bases in between. The CDR3 is 13 amino acids.

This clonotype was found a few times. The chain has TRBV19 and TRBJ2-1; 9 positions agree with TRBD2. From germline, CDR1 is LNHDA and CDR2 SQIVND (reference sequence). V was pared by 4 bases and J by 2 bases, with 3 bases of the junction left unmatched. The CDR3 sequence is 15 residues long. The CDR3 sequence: CASSNLAGPYNEQFF. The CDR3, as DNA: TGTGCCAGTAGTAACCTAGCGGGACCCTACAATGAGCAGTTCTTC. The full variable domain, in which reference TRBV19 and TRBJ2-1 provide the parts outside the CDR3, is DGGITQSPKYLFRKEGQNVTLSCEQNLNHDAMYWYRQDPGQGLRLIYYSQIVNDFQKGDIAEGYSVSREKKESFPLTVTSAQKNPTAFYLCASSNLAGPYNEQFFGPGTRLTVL.

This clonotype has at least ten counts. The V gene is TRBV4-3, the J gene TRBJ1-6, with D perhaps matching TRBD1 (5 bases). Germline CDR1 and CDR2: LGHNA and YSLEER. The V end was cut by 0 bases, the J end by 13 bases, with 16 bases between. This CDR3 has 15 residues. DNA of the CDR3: TGCGCCAGCAGCCAAGAAGGAAGGGACTTCGAGCCCCTCCACTTT. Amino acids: CASSQEGRDFEPLHF.

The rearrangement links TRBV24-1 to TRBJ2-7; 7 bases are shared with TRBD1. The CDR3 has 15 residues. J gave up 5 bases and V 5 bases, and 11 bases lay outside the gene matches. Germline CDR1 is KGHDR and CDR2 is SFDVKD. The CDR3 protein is CATSGQQGPSNEQYF. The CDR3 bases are TGTGCCACCAGTGGCCAACAGGGGCCGAGCAACGAGCAGTACTTC.

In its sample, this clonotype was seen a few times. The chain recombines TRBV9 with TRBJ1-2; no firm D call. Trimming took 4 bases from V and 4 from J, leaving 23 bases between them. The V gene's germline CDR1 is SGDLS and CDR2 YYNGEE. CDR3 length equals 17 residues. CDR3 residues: CASSQEAQTTEIYGYTF. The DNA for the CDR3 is TGTGCCAGCAGCCAGGAGGCCCAAACCACAGAAATCTATGGCTACACCTTC.

CDR3 sequence reads: CASSLASKPPDTQYF. The DNA for the CDR3 is TGCGCCAGCAGCTTGGCCTCCAAACCCCCAGATACGCAGTATTTT. The rearrangement uses TRBV5-1 and TRBJ2-3; D gene uncertain. Germline V lookup: CDR1 SGHRS, CDR2 YFSETQ. The CDR3 runs 15 residues. Trimming cost V 0 bases and J 4 bases, with 12 bases left between them.

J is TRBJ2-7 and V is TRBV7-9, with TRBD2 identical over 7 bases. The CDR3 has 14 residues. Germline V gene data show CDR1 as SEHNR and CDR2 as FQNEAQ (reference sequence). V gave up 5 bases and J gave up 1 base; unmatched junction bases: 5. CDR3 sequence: CASSANGGSYEQYF. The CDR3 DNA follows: TGTGCCAGCAGCGCTAACGGGGGGTCCTACGAGCAGTACTTC.

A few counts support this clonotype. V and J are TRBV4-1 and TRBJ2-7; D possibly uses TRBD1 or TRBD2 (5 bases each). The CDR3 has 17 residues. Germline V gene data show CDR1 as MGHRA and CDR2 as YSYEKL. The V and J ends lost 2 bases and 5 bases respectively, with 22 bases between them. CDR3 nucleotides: TGCGCCAGCAGCCAACGAGAACGGGACCGACTCCCTAACGAGCAGTACTTC. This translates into CASSQRERDRLPNEQYF.

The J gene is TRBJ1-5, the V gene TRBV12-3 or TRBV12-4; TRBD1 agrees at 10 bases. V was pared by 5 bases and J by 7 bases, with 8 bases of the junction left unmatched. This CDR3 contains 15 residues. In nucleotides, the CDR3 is TGTGCCAGCAGTAGGTCCGGGACAGGGGAACAGCCCCAGCATTTT. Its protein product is CASSRSGTGEQPQHF.

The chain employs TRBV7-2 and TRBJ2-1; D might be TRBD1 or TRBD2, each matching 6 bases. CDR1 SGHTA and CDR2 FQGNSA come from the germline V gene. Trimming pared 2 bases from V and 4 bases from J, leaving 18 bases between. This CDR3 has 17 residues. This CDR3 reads CASSLPWDRGLYNEQFF. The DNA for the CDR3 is TGTGCCAGCAGCTTACCGTGGGACCGGGGGCTTTACAATGAGCAGTTCTTC.

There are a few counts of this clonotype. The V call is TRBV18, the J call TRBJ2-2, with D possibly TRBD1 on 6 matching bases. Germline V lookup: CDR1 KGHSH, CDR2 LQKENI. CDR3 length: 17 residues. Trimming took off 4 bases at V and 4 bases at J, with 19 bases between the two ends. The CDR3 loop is CASSLQGPTLVTGELFF. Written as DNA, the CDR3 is TGTGCCAGCTCACTACAGGGACCGACCCTTGTCACCGGGGAGCTGTTTTTT.

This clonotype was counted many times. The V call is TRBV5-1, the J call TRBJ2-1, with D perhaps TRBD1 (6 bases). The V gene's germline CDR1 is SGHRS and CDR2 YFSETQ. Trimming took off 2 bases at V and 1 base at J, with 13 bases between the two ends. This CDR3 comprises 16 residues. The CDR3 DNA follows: TGCGCCAGCAGCTTACAGGGCTTGAGGTCCTACAATGAGCAGTTCTTC. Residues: CASSLQGLRSYNEQFF.

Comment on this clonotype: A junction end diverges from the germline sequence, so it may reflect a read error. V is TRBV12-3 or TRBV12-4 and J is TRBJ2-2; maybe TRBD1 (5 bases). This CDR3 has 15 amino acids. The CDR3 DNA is TGTGCCAACAGTTTGACAGAAACGAACACCGGGGAGCTGTTTTTT. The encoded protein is CANSLTETNTGELFF.

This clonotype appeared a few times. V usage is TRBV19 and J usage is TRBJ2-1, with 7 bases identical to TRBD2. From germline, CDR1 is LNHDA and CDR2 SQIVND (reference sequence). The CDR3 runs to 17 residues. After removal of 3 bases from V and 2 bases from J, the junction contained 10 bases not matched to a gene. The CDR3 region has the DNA TGTGCCAGTAGTATCCCGCCGGGGCTAGCGGCCTACAATGAGCAGTTCTTC. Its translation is CASSIPPGLAAYNEQFF.

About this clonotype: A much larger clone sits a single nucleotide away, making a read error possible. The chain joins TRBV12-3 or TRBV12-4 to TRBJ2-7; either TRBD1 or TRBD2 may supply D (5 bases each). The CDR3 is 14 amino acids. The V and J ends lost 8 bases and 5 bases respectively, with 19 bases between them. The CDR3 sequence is CASGSDRDPNEQYF. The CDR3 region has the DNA TGTGCCAGCGGTTCCGACCGGGACCCTAACGAGCAGTACTTC.

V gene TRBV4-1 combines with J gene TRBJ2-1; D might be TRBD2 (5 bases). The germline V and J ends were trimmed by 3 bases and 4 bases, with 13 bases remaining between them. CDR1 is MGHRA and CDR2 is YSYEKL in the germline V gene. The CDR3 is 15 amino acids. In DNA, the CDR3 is TGCGCCAGCAGCCACCAACCCGGACTGTACAATGAGCAGTTCTTC. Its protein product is CASSHQPGLYNEQFF.

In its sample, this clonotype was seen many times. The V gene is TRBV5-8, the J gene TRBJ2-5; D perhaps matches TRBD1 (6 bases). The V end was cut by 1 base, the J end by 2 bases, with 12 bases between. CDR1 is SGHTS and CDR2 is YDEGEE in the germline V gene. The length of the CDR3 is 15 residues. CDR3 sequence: CASSLTGTLQETQYF. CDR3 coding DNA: TGTGCCAGCAGCTTGACTGGGACACTACAAGAGACCCAGTACTTC.

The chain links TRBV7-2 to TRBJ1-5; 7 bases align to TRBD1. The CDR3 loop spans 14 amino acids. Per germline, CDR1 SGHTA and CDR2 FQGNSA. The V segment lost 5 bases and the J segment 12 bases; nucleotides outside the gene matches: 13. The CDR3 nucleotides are TGTGCCAGCAGCACGAACAGGGGATCTCCGGACCAGCATTTT. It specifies CASSTNRGSPDQHF.